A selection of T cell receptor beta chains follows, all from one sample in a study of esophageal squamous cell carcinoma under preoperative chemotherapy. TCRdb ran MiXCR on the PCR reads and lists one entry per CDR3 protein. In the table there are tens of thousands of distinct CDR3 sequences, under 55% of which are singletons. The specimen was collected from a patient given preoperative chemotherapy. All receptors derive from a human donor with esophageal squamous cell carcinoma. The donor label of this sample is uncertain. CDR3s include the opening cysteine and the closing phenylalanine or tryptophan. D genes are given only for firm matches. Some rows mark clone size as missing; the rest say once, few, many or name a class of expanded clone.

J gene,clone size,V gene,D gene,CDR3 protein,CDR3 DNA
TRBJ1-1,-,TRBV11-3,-,CASSLGGLTNTEAFF,TGTGCCAGCAGCTTGGGGGGCCTTACGAACACTGAAGCTTTCTTT
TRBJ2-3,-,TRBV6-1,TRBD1,CASAPAGGNTETQYF,TGTGCCAGCGCCCCGGCAGGGGGTAACACAGAGACGCAGTATTTT
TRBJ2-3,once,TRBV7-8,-,CASSLDGSTETQYF,TGTGCCAGCAGCCTTGACGGGAGCACAGAGACGCAGTATTTT
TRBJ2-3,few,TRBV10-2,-,CASSDMGYTDTQYF,TGCGCCAGCAGTGATATGGGATACACAGATACGCAGTATTTT
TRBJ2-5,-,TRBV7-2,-,CASSPPSEETQYF,TGTGCCAGCAGCCCTCCTAGCGAAGAGACCCAGTACTTC
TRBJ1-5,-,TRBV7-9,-,CASSFMGNQPQHF,TGTGCCAGCAGCTTCATGGGTAATCAGCCCCAGCATTTT
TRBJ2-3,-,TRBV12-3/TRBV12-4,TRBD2,CASTLLAGGGGGEQYF,TGTGCCAGCACCCTTCTAGCGGGAGGCGGCGGGGGGGAGCAGTATTTT
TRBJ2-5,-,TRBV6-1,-,CASTKTVGVGETQYF,TGTGCCAGCACCAAAACGGTCGGGGTAGGAGAGACCCAGTACTTC
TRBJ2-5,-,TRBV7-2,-,CGGGPWGRGRETQYF,TGTGGCGGGGGCCCCTGGGGCCGGGGGCGAGAGACCCAGTATTTC
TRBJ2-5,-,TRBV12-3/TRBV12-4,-,CAGTSGGAQETQYF,TGTGCCGGGACCTCCGGCGGGGCCCAAGAGACTCAGTACTTC
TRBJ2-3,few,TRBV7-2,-,CASSLVPGGGGTDTQYF,TGTGCCAGCAGCTTAGTCCCGGGGGGCGGAGGCACAGATACGCAGTATTTT
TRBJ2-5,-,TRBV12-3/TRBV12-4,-,CAGPGGRAQETQYF,TGTGCGGGGCCCGGGGGCCGTGCCCAAGAGACTCAGTACTTC
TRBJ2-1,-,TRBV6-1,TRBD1,CASGRGGTGGGEQFF,TGTGCCAGCGGTAGAGGCGGGACAGGGGGCGGTGAGCAGTTCTTC
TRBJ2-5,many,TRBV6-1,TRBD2,CASSGTSAQETQYF,TGTGCCAGCAGTGGGACTAGTGCACAAGAGACCCAGTACTTC
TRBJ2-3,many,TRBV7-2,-,CASSLQVTDTQYF,TGTGCCAGCAGCTTACAGGTTACTGATACGCAGTATTTT
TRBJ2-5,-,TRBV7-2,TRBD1,CASGGQGGSETDTQYF,TGTGCCAGCGGGGGACAGGGGGGGAGTGAGACAGATACCCAGTACTTC
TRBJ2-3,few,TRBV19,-,CASSIRDSSDTQYF,TGTGCCAGTAGTATACGTGACAGTTCAGATACGCAGTATTTT
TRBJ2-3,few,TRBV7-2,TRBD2,CASSPPGGRAKDTQYF,TGTGCCAGCAGCCCACCGGGGGGGAGAGCCAAAGATACGCAGTATTTT
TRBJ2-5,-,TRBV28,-,CASNGQLKETQYF,TGTGCCAGCAACGGACAGCTCAAAGAGACCCAGTACTTC
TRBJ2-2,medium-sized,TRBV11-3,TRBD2,CASSFGTKGNTGELFF,TGTGCCAGCAGCTTCGGGACTAAGGGGAACACCGGGGAGCTGTTTTTT
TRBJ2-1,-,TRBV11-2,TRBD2,CASSYITTGLAILSSYNEQFF,TGTGCCAGCAGCTACATTACCACGGGACTAGCGATTCTGAGCTCCTACAATGAGCAGTTCTTC
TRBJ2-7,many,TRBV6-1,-,CASSDDASGPYEQYF,TGTGCCAGCAGTGACGATGCCTCTGGGCCCTACGAGCAGTACTTC